One sample yielded the 6 T cell receptor beta chains listed below, sequenced in a study of cytomegalovirus exposure and HLA in healthy donors. 13 Jbeta primers and 60 Vbeta primers were used for the PCR. Some clones are missing from TCRdb's copy, which holds only in-frame ones; the method was immunoSEQ multiplex PCR. Of some 140,000 clones in the sample, about 70% were seen once. Material: PBMCs. The receptors shown here come from a man between 18 and 29 years old in good health and CMV-seronegative.

This sequence joins TRBV19 and TRBJ2-5; 9 nucleotides align to TRBD1. Matching the DNA end better, TRBJ2-7 makes the J call doubtful. The CDR3 contains 15 residues. The germline V gene has CDR1 LNHDA and CDR2 SQIVND (reference sequence). The CDR3 DNA follows: TGTGCCAGTAGTGTTACCGGGACAGGGTCCCACGAGCAGTACTTC. Its translation: CASSVTGTGSHEQYF.

The chain uses TRBV7-2 and TRBJ1-1; D gene uncertain. Trimming stripped 5 bases from V and 1 base from J, with 14 bases between. Germline V gene lookup returns CDR1 SGHTA and CDR2 FQGNSA. This CDR3 spans 15 amino acids. CDR3 protein: CASSLLRSENTEAFF. DNA of the CDR3: TGTGCCAGCAGCCTTCTCAGGTCTGAGAACACTGAAGCTTTCTTT.

The chain is built from TRBV6-1 and TRBJ1-1, with TRBD1 matching 8 bases. The CDR3 covers 13 residues. The germline CDR1 and CDR2 sequences are MNHNS and SASEGT. The ends lost 5 bases at V and 5 bases at J; junction bases unmatched: 4. The CDR3 region has the DNA TGTGCCAGCAGTCAGGGGGCGCAAACTGAAGCTTTCTTT. As protein: CASSQGAQTEAFF.

The chain employs TRBV6-1 and TRBJ1-2, with D possibly matching TRBD1 (6 bases). The CDR3 loop spans 17 amino acids. V lost 1 base and J 4 bases, leaving 19 bases between the germline ends. CDR1 MNHNS and CDR2 SASEGT come from the germline V gene. CDR3 bases: TGTGCCAGCAGTGAAGGGGGGGGAGGGGGGGCGGTCTATGGCTACACCTTC. Its translation is CASSEGGGGGAVYGYTF.

V and J are TRBV7-9 and TRBJ1-2; 10 bases map to TRBD1. Germline CDR1 reads SEHNR; CDR2 reads FQNEAQ (reference sequence). The CDR3 has 15 residues. Trimming removed 5 bases from V and 4 bases from J; junction bases left unmatched: 7. The DNA of the CDR3 is TGTGCCAGCAGCGCCCCGGGACAGGGGATCTATGGCTACACCTTC. Protein sequence: CASSAPGQGIYGYTF.

The rearrangement uses TRBV7-3 and TRBJ1-2; TRBD1 is a possible D gene (5 bases). V lost 1 base, J lost 4 bases, and 7 bases lay in between. The germline V gene encodes CDR1 SGHTA and CDR2 FQGTGA. The CDR3 is 13 residues long. CDR3 amino acids: CASSLRGPYGYTF. The CDR3 DNA follows: TGTGCCAGCAGCTTAAGGGGCCCCTATGGCTACACCTTC.